These 29 T cell receptor beta chains share one sample of origin, sequenced in a study of cytomegalovirus exposure and HLA in healthy donors. Profiling relied on immunoSEQ multiplex PCR, and the TCRdb table lists in-frame clones only, not all of them. The sample yields about 360,000 clones, roughly 90% seen once. The sequenced material came from PBMCs. These receptors all stem from a woman under 30 in good health and CMV-seronegative.

The CDR3 sequence is CASSLGDRVLSGANVLTF. Written as DNA, the CDR3 is TGTGCCAGCAGCTTAGGAGACAGGGTGCTCTCTGGGGCCAACGTCCTGACTTTC. The chain uses TRBV11-2 and TRBJ2-6; 7 nucleotides match TRBD1. This CDR3 spans 18 amino acids. V shed 1 base, J shed 0 bases, and the junction held 6 bases outside the gene matches. From germline, CDR1 is SGHAT and CDR2 FQNNGV.

V usage is TRBV19 and J usage is TRBJ2-1; TRBD2 matches at 9 bases. The CDR3 spans 15 residues. Germline trimming cut 5 bases from V and 8 bases from J; bases unmatched to any gene: 10. The germline gives CDR1 LNHDA, CDR2 SQIVND (reference sequence). The CDR3 loop is CASSSRSGGRDEQFF. For the CDR3, the DNA is TGTGCCAGTAGTTCGCGTAGCGGGGGACGGGATGAGCAGTTCTTC.

The V and J genes are TRBV6-6 and TRBJ1-1, with D possibly matching TRBD1 (5 bases). The CDR3 length is 13 residues. Trimming removed 4 bases from V and 3 bases from J, with 9 bases in between. The germline CDR1 and CDR2 sequences are MNHNY and SVGAGI (reference sequence). The DNA of the CDR3 is TGTGCCAGCAGTTCGTGGGGGGACACTGAAGCTTTCTTT. It encodes CASSSWGDTEAFF.

The V and J genes are TRBV4-2 and TRBJ2-5; the D gene is possibly TRBD2 (5 bases). Trimming took 4 bases from V and 5 from J, leaving 5 bases between them. Germline V lookup: CDR1 LGHNA, CDR2 YNFKEQ. There are 11 residues in the CDR3. This CDR3 is CASSPGETQYF. The CDR3, as DNA: TGTGCCAGCAGCCCGGGGGAGACCCAGTACTTC.

The gene calls are TRBV5-1 and TRBJ2-6; D possibly corresponds to TRBD1 (6 bases). The CDR3 is 16 amino acids. V was pared by 7 bases and J by 0 bases, with 14 bases between. Germline V gives CDR1 SGHRS, CDR2 YFSETQ. In nucleotides, the CDR3 is TGCGCCAGCCAGGTTTGGGGGCACTCTGGGGCCAACGTCCTGACTTTC. Translation gives CASQVWGHSGANVLTF.

The chain joins TRBV7-9 to TRBJ2-1; D is unclear. The CDR3 runs to 14 residues. In germline, CDR1 is SEHNR, CDR2 FQNEAQ (reference sequence). Trimming pared 3 bases from V and 4 bases from J, leaving 10 bases between. DNA of the CDR3: TGTGCCAGCAGCTTGAACACCCGATACAATGAGCAGTTCTTC. Its protein product is CASSLNTRYNEQFF.

This clone has a single count. This chain joins TRBV28 and TRBJ1-6; possibly TRBD1 for D (5 bases). CDR1 and CDR2 (germline): MDHEN, SYDVKM. The CDR3 has 15 residues. Deletions cut 6 bases from V and 10 bases from J, with 19 bases between. CDR3 sequence reads: CASRGWGEGYSPLHF. The DNA of the CDR3 is TGTGCCAGCAGAGGATGGGGGGAAGGATACTCACCCCTCCACTTT.

The count of this clone is one. The genes are TRBV7-7 and TRBJ1-3; D gene uncertain. CDR3 size: 14 residues. Germline-derived CDR1 and CDR2 are SSHAT and FNYEAQ (reference sequence). V lost 6 bases and J lost 0, with 9 bases in between. CDR3: CASSPDFSGNTIYF. In DNA form, the CDR3 reads TGTGCCAGCAGTCCGGACTTCTCTGGAAACACCATATATTTT.

The rearrangement links TRBV9 to TRBJ2-6, with D uncertain. Germline V gene sequence: CDR1 SGDLS, CDR2 YYNGEE. CDR3 length: 15 residues. Trimming cost V 1 base and J 2 bases, with 7 bases left between them. CDR3 sequence reads: CASSVLPAGANVLTF. In DNA, the CDR3 is TGTGCCAGCAGCGTATTACCGGCTGGGGCCAACGTCCTGACTTTC.

The genes are TRBV4-1 and TRBJ2-7, with D maybe TRBD2 (6 bases). Germline CDR1 reads MGHRA; CDR2 reads YSYEKL. The CDR3 runs 15 residues. V lost 2 bases and J lost 4, with 15 bases in between. Here the CDR3 reads CASSQTRLVGYEQYF. The CDR3 bases are TGCGCCAGCAGCCAAACCCGACTAGTTGGGTACGAGCAGTACTTC.

This sequence joins TRBV14 and TRBJ2-1, with 9 bases matching TRBD2. Unmatched junction bases numbered 8, after V lost 5 bases and J lost 9 bases. The V gene's germline CDR1 is SGHDN and CDR2 FVKESK. The CDR3 runs to 14 residues. The CDR3 loop reads CASSFTSGWGEQFF. The CDR3 nucleotides read TGTGCCAGCAGCTTCACTAGCGGGTGGGGTGAGCAGTTCTTC.

The rearrangement uses TRBV27 and TRBJ2-7, with 10 bases fitting TRBD1. Germline values: CDR1 MNHEY, CDR2 SMNVEV (reference sequence). V shed 4 bases, J shed 5 bases, and the junction held 5 bases outside the gene matches. CDR3 length: 14 amino acids. The CDR3 region is CASSSGQGIDEQYF. Written as DNA, the CDR3 is TGTGCCAGCAGTTCGGGACAGGGGATCGACGAGCAGTACTTC.

J is TRBJ2-2 and V is TRBV29-1, with 7 bases that match TRBD1. V lost 6 bases, J lost 6 bases, and 7 bases stayed unmatched. The germline V gene has CDR1 SQVTM and CDR2 ANQGSEA. The CDR3 covers 13 residues. The CDR3 here is CSVERQGAGELFF. The CDR3 nucleotides read TGCAGCGTAGAGAGACAGGGTGCCGGGGAGCTGTTTTTT.

This chain connects TRBV5-6 to TRBJ1-4; TRBD1 agrees at 7 bases. V lost 3 bases and J lost 7; bases outside the gene matches: 6. This CDR3 is built from 14 residues. Germline V gene sequence: CDR1 SGHDT, CDR2 YYEEEE. The CDR3 region has the DNA TGTGCCAGCAGCTCCGACAGGGACGGTGAAAAACTGTTTTTT. Its translation is CASSSDRDGEKLFF.

V is TRBV19 and J is TRBJ2-1, with D possibly TRBD2 on 5 matching bases. Germline CDR1 and CDR2: LNHDA and SQIVND (reference sequence). V gave up 5 bases and J gave up 8 bases, with 13 bases separating them. The CDR3 covers 13 residues. DNA of the CDR3: TGTGCCAGTAGTCCGACCTGGCGGGATGAGCAGTTCTTC. It codes for CASSPTWRDEQFF.

The chain employs TRBV6-1 and TRBJ2-1; tentative D call: TRBD2 (5 bases). This CDR3 contains 14 residues. CDR1 is MNHNS, CDR2 SASEGT, per germline. V lost 7 bases and J lost 4, with 14 bases in between. The DNA of the CDR3 is TGTGCCAGCACCCACCGGTCGGGGTACAATGAGCAGTTCTTC. It encodes CASTHRSGYNEQFF.

This chain connects TRBV2 to TRBJ2-5; 8 bases line up with TRBD2. There are 14 residues in the CDR3. The germline CDR1 and CDR2 sequences are SNHLY and FYNNEI. After removal of 8 bases from V and 2 bases from J, the junction contained 7 bases not matched to a gene. Here the CDR3 DNA reads TGTGCCAGCCCCACGGCGGGGGGACAAGAGACCCAGTACTTC. It specifies CASPTAGGQETQYF.

V gene TRBV5-1 combines with J gene TRBJ1-1; D possibly corresponds to TRBD1 (5 bases). The CDR3 contains 13 residues. Trimming left V 6 bases short and J 2 bases short, with 11 bases between. Germline-derived CDR1 and CDR2 are SGHRS and YFSETQ. DNA for the CDR3: TGCGCCAGCAACGGAGACAGAAACACTGAAGCTTTCTTT. This encodes CASNGDRNTEAFF.

The chain recombines TRBV27 with TRBJ2-7, with D tentatively TRBD2 (6 bases). The CDR3 spans 15 residues. Germline V gene sequence: CDR1 MNHEY, CDR2 SMNVEV (reference sequence). Trimming cost V 2 bases and J 7 bases, with 18 bases left between them. The CDR3 region has the DNA TGTGCCAGCAGTTTAGGGGCTAGCGTACGGGATGAGCAGTACTTC. Its protein is CASSLGASVRDEQYF.

This chain joins TRBV4-1 and TRBJ1-1, with D tentatively TRBD1 (6 bases). V lost 2 bases to trimming and J lost 6 bases, with 16 bases between them. Germline V gives CDR1 MGHRA, CDR2 YSYEKL. The CDR3 sequence is 15 residues long. In DNA, the CDR3 is TGCGCCAGCAGCCAAAGGGGTTCGGGACATCCTGAAGCTTTCTTT. Translation gives CASSQRGSGHPEAFF.

The chain uses TRBV5-4 and TRBJ1-2; 9 positions match TRBD1. Germline CDR1 and CDR2: SGHNT and YYREEE (reference sequence). V lost 3 bases to trimming and J lost 6 bases; unmatched junction nucleotides: 3. The CDR3 runs 13 residues. The CDR3 DNA is TGTGCCAGCAGCTCCGGGACAGGGAATGGCTACACCTTC. This codes for CASSSGTGNGYTF. Full variable domain (missing parts from reference TRBV5-4 and TRBJ1-2): ETGVTQSPTHLIKTRGQQVTLRCSSQSGHNTVSWYQQALGQGPQFIFQYYREEENGRGNFPPRFSGLQFPNYSSELNVNALELDDSALYLCASSSGTGNGYTFGSGTRLTVV.

The rearrangement uses TRBV6-5 and TRBJ1-6; TRBD1 matches 7 bases. Germline V gene data show CDR1 as MNHEY and CDR2 as SVGAGI. This CDR3 has 14 amino acids. Trimming removed 6 bases from V and 8 bases from J; junction bases left unmatched: 7. CDR3 nucleotides: TGTGCCAGCAGAAACCGGGACAGTTATTCACCCCTCCACTTT. This sequence encodes CASRNRDSYSPLHF.

This chain connects TRBV6-5 to TRBJ2-5; 7 bases are a match to TRBD1. V lost 4 bases, J lost 6 bases, and 8 bases stayed unmatched. CDR1 MNHEY and CDR2 SVGAGI come from the germline V gene. The CDR3 extends over 14 amino acids. The CDR3 DNA reads as TGTGCCAGCAGTTTAGAGGGGGCGCGTCAGACCCAGTACTTC. Protein: CASSLEGARQTQYF.

This chain joins TRBV27 and TRBJ2-7; TRBD2 matches at 7 bases. The germline V gene has CDR1 MNHEY and CDR2 SMNVEV (reference sequence). Losses at the gene ends were 6 bases for V and 2 bases for J; bases not matched to a gene: 13. This CDR3 is 16 amino acids long. CDR3 coding DNA: TGTGCCAGCAGCCCTGGTTTGCGGGAGAGAACCTACGAGCAGTACTTC. It is translated as CASSPGLRERTYEQYF.

The chain links TRBV5-1 to TRBJ2-1, with TRBD1 matching 8 bases. The CDR3 spans 13 residues. Germline assignment: CDR1 SGHRS and CDR2 YFSETQ. Unmatched junction bases numbered 6, after V lost 6 bases and J lost 7 bases. CDR3 sequence reads: CASNRQGRNEQFF. CDR3 DNA: TGCGCCAGCAACCGACAGGGGAGGAATGAGCAGTTCTTC.

This chain links TRBV30 with TRBJ2-5; 11 bases match TRBD2. After removal of 3 bases from V and 5 bases from J, the junction contained 8 bases not matched to a gene. Germline CDR1 reads GTSNPN; CDR2 reads SVGIG (reference sequence). The CDR3 loop spans 15 amino acids. CDR3 region: CAWRTSGVLGETQYF. CDR3 sequence (DNA): TGTGCCTGGAGGACTAGCGGGGTATTAGGGGAGACCCAGTACTTC. Using reference TRBV30 and TRBJ2-5 for the parts outside the CDR3, the full variable domain is SQTIHQWPATLVQPVGSPLSLECTVEGTSNPNLYWYRQAAGRGLQLLFYSVGIGQISSEVPQNLSASRPQDRQFILSSKKLLLSDSGFYLCAWRTSGVLGETQYFGPGTRLLVL.

The chain couples TRBV5-6 to TRBJ2-7, with D maybe TRBD2 (5 bases). Germline V gene data show CDR1 as SGHDT and CDR2 as YYEEEE. The V and J ends lost 4 bases and 2 bases respectively, with 16 bases between them. CDR3 length: 15 residues. CDR3 DNA: TGTGCCAGCAGCGCACACAGCACCGGGACCTACGAGCAGTACTTC. This sequence encodes CASSAHSTGTYEQYF. Full variable domain (missing parts from reference TRBV5-6 and TRBJ2-7): DAGVTQSPTHLIKTRGQQVTLRCSPKSGHDTVSWYQQALGQGPQFIFQYYEEEERQRGNFPDRFSGHQFPNYSSELNVNALLLGDSALYLCASSAHSTGTYEQYFGPGTRLTVT.

This chain joins TRBV21-1 and TRBJ2-5; the table's D gene call, TRBD2, was not cross checked with the DNA. TRBV21-1 is a known pseudogene. This CDR3 region has 13 residues. DNA for the CDR3: TGTGCCAGCAGCTTGACGGGAAGGGAGACCCAGTACTTC. Translating it yields CASSLTGRETQYF.

The chain links TRBV9 to TRBJ2-3; the match to TRBD2 covers 10 bases. Germline V gives CDR1 SGDLS, CDR2 YYNGEE. The ends lost 0 bases at V and 1 base at J; junction bases unmatched: 11. This CDR3 is 19 amino acids long. CDR3 sequence reads: CASSVDLSGRPSGTDTQYF. CDR3 coding DNA: TGTGCCAGCAGCGTAGACCTTAGCGGGAGGCCCTCGGGCACAGATACGCAGTATTTT.